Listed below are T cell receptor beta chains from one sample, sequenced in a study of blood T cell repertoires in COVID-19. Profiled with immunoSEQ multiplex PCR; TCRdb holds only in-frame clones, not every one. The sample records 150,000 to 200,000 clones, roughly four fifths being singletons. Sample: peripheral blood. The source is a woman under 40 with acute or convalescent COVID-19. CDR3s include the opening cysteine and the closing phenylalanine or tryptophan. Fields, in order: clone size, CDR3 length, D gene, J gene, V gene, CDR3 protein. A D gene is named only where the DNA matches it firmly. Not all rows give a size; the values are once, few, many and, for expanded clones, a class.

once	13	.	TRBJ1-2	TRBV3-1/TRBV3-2	CASSQVGSHGYTF
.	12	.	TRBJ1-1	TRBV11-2	CASSNRNTEAFF
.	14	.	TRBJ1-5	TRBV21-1	CASSNRDSNQPQHF
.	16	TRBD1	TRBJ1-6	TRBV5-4	CASSLPGQGANSPLHF
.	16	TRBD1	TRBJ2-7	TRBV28	CASTRTGRPGGDEQYF
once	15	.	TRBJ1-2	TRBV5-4	CASSLDPRRNNGYTF
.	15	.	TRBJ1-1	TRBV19	CASRRGGRGGTEAFF
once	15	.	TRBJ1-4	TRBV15	CATSRAGRANEKLFF
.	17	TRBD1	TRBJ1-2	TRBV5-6	CASSSRDRGLFNYGYTF
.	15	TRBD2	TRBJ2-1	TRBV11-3	CASSLVAGGSGEQFF
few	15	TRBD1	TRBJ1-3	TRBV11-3	CASSPGQGPGNTIYF
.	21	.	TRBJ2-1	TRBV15	CATSRDRLGLALSAEYNEQFF
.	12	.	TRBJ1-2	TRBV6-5	CASSYGTYGYTF
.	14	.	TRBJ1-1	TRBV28	CASSFSGQRTEAFF
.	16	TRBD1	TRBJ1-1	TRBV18	CASSPLGTGVNTEAFF
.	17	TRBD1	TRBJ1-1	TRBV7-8	CASSLALRGTGDTEAFF
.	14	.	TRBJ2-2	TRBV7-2	CASSLGGFTGELFF